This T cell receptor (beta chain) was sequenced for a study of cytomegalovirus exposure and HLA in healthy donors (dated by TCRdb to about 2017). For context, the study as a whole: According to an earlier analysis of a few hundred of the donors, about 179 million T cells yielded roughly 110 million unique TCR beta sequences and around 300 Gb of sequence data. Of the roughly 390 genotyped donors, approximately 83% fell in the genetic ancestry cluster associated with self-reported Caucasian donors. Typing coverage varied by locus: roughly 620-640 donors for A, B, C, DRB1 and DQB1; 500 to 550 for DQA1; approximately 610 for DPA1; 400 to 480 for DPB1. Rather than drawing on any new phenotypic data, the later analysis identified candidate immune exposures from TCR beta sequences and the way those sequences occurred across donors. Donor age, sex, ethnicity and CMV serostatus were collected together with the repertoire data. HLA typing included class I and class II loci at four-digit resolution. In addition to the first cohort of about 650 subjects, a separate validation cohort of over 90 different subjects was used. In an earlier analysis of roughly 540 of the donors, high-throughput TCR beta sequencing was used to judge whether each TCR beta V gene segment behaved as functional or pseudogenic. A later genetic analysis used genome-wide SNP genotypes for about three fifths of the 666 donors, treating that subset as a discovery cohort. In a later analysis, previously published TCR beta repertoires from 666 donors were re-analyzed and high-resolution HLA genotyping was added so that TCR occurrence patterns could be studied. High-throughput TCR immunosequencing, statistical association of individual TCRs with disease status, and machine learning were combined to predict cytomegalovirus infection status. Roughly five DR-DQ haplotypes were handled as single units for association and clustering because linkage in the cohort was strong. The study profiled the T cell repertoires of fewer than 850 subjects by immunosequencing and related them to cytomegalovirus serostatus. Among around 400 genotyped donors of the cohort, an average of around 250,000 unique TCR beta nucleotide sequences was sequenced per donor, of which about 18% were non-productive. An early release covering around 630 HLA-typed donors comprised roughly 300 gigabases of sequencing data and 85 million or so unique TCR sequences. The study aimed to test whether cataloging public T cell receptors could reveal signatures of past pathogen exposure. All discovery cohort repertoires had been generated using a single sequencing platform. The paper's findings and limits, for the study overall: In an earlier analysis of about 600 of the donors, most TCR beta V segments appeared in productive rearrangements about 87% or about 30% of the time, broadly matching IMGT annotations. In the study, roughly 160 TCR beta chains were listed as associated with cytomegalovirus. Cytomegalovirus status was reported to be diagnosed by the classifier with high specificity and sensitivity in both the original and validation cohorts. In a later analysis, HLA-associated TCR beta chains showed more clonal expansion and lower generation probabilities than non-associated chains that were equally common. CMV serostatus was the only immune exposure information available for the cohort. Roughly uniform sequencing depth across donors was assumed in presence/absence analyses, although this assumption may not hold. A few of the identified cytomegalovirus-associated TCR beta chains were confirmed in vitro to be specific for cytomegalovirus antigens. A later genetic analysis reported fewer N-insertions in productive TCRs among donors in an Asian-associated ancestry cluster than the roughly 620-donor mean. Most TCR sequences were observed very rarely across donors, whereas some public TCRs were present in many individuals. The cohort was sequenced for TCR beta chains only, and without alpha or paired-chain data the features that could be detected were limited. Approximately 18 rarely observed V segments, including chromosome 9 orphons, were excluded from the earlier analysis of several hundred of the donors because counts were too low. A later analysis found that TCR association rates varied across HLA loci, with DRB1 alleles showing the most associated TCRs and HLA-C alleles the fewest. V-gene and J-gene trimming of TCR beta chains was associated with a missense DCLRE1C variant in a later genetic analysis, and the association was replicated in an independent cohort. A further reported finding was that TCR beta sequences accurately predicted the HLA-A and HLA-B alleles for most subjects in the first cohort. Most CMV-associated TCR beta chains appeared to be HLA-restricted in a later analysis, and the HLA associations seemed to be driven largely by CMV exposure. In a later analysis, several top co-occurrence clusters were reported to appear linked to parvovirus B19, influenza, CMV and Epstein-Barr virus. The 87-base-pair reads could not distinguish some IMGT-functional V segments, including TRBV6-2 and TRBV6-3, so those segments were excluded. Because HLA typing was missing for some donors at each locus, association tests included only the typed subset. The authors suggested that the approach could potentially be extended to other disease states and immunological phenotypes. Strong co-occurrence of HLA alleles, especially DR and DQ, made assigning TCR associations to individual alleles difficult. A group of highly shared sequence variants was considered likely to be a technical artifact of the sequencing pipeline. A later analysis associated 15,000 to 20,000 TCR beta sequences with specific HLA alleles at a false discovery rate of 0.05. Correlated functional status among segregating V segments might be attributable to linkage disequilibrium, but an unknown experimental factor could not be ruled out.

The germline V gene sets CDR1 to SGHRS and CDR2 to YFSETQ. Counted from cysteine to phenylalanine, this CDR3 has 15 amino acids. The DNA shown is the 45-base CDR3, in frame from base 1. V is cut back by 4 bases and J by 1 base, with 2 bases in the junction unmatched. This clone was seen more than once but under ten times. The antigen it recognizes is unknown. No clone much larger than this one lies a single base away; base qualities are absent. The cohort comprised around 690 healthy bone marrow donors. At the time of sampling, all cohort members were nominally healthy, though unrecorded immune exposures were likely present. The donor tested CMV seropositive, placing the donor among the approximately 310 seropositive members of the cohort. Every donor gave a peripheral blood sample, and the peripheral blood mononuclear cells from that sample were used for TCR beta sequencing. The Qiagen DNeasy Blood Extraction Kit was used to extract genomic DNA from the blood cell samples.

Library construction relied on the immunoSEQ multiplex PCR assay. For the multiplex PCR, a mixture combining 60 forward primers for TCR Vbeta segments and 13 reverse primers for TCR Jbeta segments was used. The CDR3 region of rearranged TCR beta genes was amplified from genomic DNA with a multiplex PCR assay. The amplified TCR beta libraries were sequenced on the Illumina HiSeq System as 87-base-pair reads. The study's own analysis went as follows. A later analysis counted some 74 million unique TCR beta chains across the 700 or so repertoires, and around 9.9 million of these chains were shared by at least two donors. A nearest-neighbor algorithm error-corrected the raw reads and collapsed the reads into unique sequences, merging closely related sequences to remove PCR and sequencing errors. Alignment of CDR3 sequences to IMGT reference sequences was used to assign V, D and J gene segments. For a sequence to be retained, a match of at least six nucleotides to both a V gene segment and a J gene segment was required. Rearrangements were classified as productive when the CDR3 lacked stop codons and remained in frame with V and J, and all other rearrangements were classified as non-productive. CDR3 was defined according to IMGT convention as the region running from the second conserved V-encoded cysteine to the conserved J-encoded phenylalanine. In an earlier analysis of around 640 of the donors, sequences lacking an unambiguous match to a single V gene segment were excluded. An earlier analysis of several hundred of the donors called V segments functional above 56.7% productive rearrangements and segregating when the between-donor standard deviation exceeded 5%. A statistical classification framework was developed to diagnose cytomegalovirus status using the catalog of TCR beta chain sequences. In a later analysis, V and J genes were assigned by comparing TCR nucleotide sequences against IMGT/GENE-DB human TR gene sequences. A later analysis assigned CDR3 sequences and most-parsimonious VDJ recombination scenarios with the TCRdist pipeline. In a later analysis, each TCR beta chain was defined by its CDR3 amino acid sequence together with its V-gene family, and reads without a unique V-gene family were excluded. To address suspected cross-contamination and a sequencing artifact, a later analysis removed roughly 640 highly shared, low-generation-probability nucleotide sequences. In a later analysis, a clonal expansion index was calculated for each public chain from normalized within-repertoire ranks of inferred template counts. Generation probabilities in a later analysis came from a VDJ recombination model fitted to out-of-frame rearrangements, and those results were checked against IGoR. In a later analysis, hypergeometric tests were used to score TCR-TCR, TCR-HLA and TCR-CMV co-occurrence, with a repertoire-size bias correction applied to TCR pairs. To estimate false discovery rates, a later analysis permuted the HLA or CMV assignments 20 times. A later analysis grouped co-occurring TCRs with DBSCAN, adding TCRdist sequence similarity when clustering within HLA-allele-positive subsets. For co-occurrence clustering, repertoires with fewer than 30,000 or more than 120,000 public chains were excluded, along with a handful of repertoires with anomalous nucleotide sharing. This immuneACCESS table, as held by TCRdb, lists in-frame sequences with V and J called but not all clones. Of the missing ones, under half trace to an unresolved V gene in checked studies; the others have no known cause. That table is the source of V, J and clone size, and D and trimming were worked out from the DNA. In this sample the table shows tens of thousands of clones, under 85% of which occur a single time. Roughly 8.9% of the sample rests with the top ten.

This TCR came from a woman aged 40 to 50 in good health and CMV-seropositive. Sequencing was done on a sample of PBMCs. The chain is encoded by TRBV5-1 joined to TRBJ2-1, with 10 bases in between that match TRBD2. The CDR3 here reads CASSLAGVSYNEQFF. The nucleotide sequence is TGCGCCAGCAGCCTAGCGGGGGTATCCTACAATGAGCAGTTCTTC. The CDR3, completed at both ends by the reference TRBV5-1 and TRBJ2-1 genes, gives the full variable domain KAGVTQTPRYLIKTRGQQVTLSCSPISGHRSVSWYQQTPGQGLQFLFEYFSETQRNKGNFPGRFSGRQFSNSRSEMNVSTLELGDSALYLCASSLAGVSYNEQFFGPGTRLTVL.